The 26 T cell receptor beta chains reported below all come from one sample, sequenced in a study of T cell changes during pregnancy in multiple sclerosis (dated 2019 in TCRdb). Library generation was performed with the immunoSEQ multiplex PCR assay. TCRdb re-hosts the immuneACCESS table, in-frame sequences only. Its copies lack some clones; in the studies checked, an unresolved V gene accounts for under half of them, and the cause for the rest is not known. This sample is represented by tens of thousands of clones; approximately 92% of them were singletons. The ten largest clonotypes hold roughly 2.8% of the sample. This material consisted of peripheral blood, taken in the third trimester of pregnancy. Receptors originate from a female donor in good health, enrolled as a control in a pregnancy study.

CDR3 sequence reads: CASSIGTGLVGELFF. Written as DNA, the CDR3 is TGTGCCAGCAGCATCGGGACAGGGTTGGTCGGGGAGCTGTTTTTT. The rearrangement uses TRBV7-9 and TRBJ2-2, with 9 bases identical to TRBD1. CDR3 length: 15 amino acids. The J segment lost 7 bases and the V segment lost 5 bases, leaving 8 bases of the junction unmatched. The germline gives CDR1 SEHNR, CDR2 FQNEAQ (reference sequence).

This clone was observed a single time. The chain's CDR3 is CASSVQYPGQGDYEQYF. The CDR3, as DNA: TGTGCCAGCAGTGTCCAATATCCGGGACAGGGTGACTACGAGCAGTACTTC. This rearrangement joins TRBV6-1 to TRBJ2-7; TRBD1 aligns across 9 bases. The CDR3 contains 17 residues. Germline loops: CDR1 MNHNS, CDR2 SASEGT. With V trimmed by 4 bases and J by 3 bases, 13 bases remained unmatched.

The genes are TRBV5-1 and TRBJ2-1, with 8 bases that match TRBD2. The trim removed 2 bases at V and 3 bases at J, leaving 10 bases unmatched. CDR3 length: 17 residues. Per germline, CDR1 SGHRS and CDR2 YFSETQ. The CDR3 DNA reads as TGCGCCAGCAGCTTCCCACAACTTAGCGGGAACTACAATGAGCAGTTCTTC. Encoded protein: CASSFPQLSGNYNEQFF.

J is TRBJ2-7 and V is TRBV19, with D possibly matching TRBD2 (5 bases). Trimming took off 0 bases at V and 6 bases at J, with 12 bases between the two ends. This CDR3 region has 14 residues. Germline assignment: CDR1 LNHDA and CDR2 SQIVND (reference sequence). The CDR3 region has the DNA TGTGCCAGTAGTATAGATCGGGGATTTGGCGAGCAGTACTTC. This gives the protein CASSIDRGFGEQYF.

V is TRBV18 and J is TRBJ2-7, with a weak D call TRBD2 (5 bases). The V gene lost 2 bases and the J gene lost 4 bases, with 12 bases spanning the gap. Germline-derived CDR1 and CDR2 are KGHSH and LQKENI. This CDR3 is 14 amino acids long. The CDR3 DNA follows: TGTGCCAGCTCACCAATAGCAGCGGTATACGAGCAGTACTTC. As protein: CASSPIAAVYEQYF. Looking up the rest from reference TRBV18 and TRBJ2-7 gives the full variable domain: NAGVMQNPRHLVRRRGQEARLRCSPMKGHSHVYWYRQLPEEGLKFMVYLQKENIIDESGMPKERFSAEFPKEGPSILRIQQVVRGDSAAYFCASSPIAAVYEQYFGPGTRLTVT.

The chain joins TRBV28 to TRBJ1-5, with TRBD1 matching over 8 bases. From germline, CDR1 is MDHEN and CDR2 SYDVKM. Trimming at V came to 2 bases and at J to 2 bases, leaving 5 bases not matched to a gene. This CDR3 contains 16 residues. The CDR3 DNA sequence: TGTGCCAGCAGTTTAGTCAGGGGGCGCGGCAATCAGCCCCAGCATTTT. This sequence encodes CASSLVRGRGNQPQHF.

V is TRBV13 and J is TRBJ2-3; D unclear. Trimming took 7 bases from V and 2 from J, leaving 4 bases between them. The germline gives CDR1 PRHDT, CDR2 FYEKMQ (reference sequence). This CDR3 comprises 11 residues. The CDR3: CASTLTDTQYF. DNA for the CDR3: TGTGCCAGCACCCTCACAGATACGCAGTATTTT.

The chain joins TRBV28 to TRBJ1-2, with D possibly TRBD1 on 5 matching bases. V was trimmed by 5 bases and J by 3 bases, leaving 13 bases between them. This CDR3 is 14 amino acids long. Per the germline V gene, CDR1 is MDHEN and CDR2 is SYDVKM. The CDR3 sequence is CASSQGAGYYGYTF. For the CDR3, the DNA is TGTGCCAGCAGTCAGGGTGCAGGGTACTATGGCTACACCTTC.

J is TRBJ1-6 and V is TRBV6-5, with 7 bases aligning to TRBD1. The CDR3 is 15 residues long. The J segment lost 10 bases and the V segment lost 4 bases, leaving 10 bases of the junction unmatched. Germline values: CDR1 MNHEY, CDR2 SVGAGI. In DNA form, the CDR3 reads TGTGCCAGCAGTTCCGACAGGGTAACGAGATCACCCCTCCACTTT. Protein sequence: CASSSDRVTRSPLHF.

The V call is TRBV15, the J call TRBJ2-3; D not resolved. V was trimmed by 0 bases and J by 2 bases, leaving 3 bases between them. The CDR3 loop spans 13 amino acids. Germline CDR1 reads LNHNV; CDR2 reads YYDKDF (reference sequence). The CDR3 sequence is CATSRDNTDTQYF. CDR3 sequence (DNA): TGTGCCACCAGCAGAGACAACACAGATACGCAGTATTTT.

This clone was seen just once. The chain links TRBV21-1 to TRBJ1-5; the listed D gene, TRBD1, was not tested against the DNA. TRBV21-1 is a listed pseudogene. The CDR3 spans 19 residues. The DNA for the CDR3 is TGTGCCAGCAGCAAAGTATCTGGGCATTTCCATTATAGCAATCAGCCCCAGCATTTT. Protein sequence: CASSKVSGHFHYSNQPQHF.

The chain is built from TRBV28 and TRBJ2-1; 7 bases fit TRBD2. The CDR3 totals 12 residues. The germline gives CDR1 MDHEN, CDR2 SYDVKM. V shed 8 bases and J 6 bases; nucleotides not matched to a gene: 4. The CDR3 DNA follows: TGTGCCAGCCTGAGGGAGGGCAATGAGCAGTTCTTC. Translation gives CASLREGNEQFF.

V is TRBV25-1 and J is TRBJ1-2; 7 bases agree with TRBD1. This CDR3 is built from 12 residues. Germline V gene lookup returns CDR1 MGHDK and CDR2 SYGVNS. V trimming: 7 bases; J trimming: 3 bases; junction bases outside the gene matches: 2. CDR3 sequence (DNA): TGTGCCAGCACTCAGGGGGACTATGGCTACACCTTC. Protein sequence: CASTQGDYGYTF.

CDR3 DNA sequence: TGTGCCAGCAGTGACGGGGAGGGAACAAACGAGCAGTACTTC. Translated, it gives CASSDGEGTNEQYF. This chain connects TRBV2 to TRBJ2-7; 7 bases agree with TRBD2. J was trimmed by 5 bases and V by 3 bases; bases with no gene match: 7. CDR1 and CDR2 (germline): SNHLY, FYNNEI. This CDR3 spans 14 amino acids.

The V call is TRBV9, the J call TRBJ1-6; D uncertain. Germline V gene lookup returns CDR1 SGDLS and CDR2 YYNGEE. The CDR3 runs 13 residues. Trimming cost V 4 bases and J 7 bases, with 9 bases left between them. CDR3 bases: TGTGCCAGCAGCCCGAGATGGAATTCACCCCTCCACTTT. Translating gives CASSPRWNSPLHF. The full variable domain, completed using reference TRBV9 and TRBJ1-6, is DSGVTQTPKHLITATGQRVTLRCSPRSGDLSVYWYQQSLDQGLQFLIQYYNGEERAKGNILERFSAQQFPDLHSELNLSSLELGDSALYFCASSPRWNSPLHFGNGTRLTVT.

The chain joins TRBV5-8 to TRBJ1-2; 7 bases agree with TRBD1. Germline lookup yields CDR1 SGHTS and CDR2 YDEGEE. J gave up 5 bases and V 8 bases, and 9 bases lay outside the gene matches. This CDR3 region has 13 residues. The CDR3 reads CASPGQISYGYTF. The CDR3, as DNA: TGTGCCAGTCCGGGACAGATTTCTTATGGCTACACCTTC.

This clone was picked up one time. This chain uses TRBV7-9 with TRBJ1-5; 11 bases map to TRBD1. The CDR3 is 15 residues long. Germline V CDR1 and CDR2: SEHNR, FQNEAQ (reference sequence). J gave up 6 bases and V 5 bases, and 6 bases lay outside the gene matches. The CDR3: CASSRGTGGSQPQHF. CDR3 nucleotide sequence: TGTGCCAGCAGCCGCGGGACAGGGGGGAGTCAGCCCCAGCATTTT.

The V call is TRBV27, the J call TRBJ2-1, with 12 bases that match TRBD2. CDR1 and CDR2 (germline): MNHEY, SMNVEV (reference sequence). Trimming took 1 base from V and 7 from J; bases not matched to a gene: 5. The CDR3 runs to 16 residues. In DNA, the CDR3 is TGTGCCAGCAGTTTATTGGCTAGCGGGGGGGTTAATGAGCAGTTCTTC. Protein product: CASSLLASGGVNEQFF.

The chain combines TRBV5-1 with TRBJ2-1, with 10 bases matching TRBD1. The trim removed 3 bases at V and 2 bases at J, leaving 2 bases unmatched. The CDR3 runs 15 residues. From germline, CDR1 is SGHRS and CDR2 YFSETQ. CDR3 in amino acids: CASSSDRGPYNEQFF. The CDR3 nucleotides are TGCGCCAGCAGCTCCGACAGGGGGCCCTACAATGAGCAGTTCTTC.

The CDR3 loop is CASNQAGGPLSYNEQFF. As DNA, the CDR3 is TGTGCCAGTAACCAAGCGGGGGGGCCCCTCTCCTACAATGAGCAGTTCTTC. The chain employs TRBV19 and TRBJ2-1; 10 bases fit TRBD2. The CDR3 consists of 17 residues. J lost 0 bases, V lost 7 bases, and 9 bases had no gene match. Germline lookup yields CDR1 LNHDA and CDR2 SQIVND (reference sequence). Combining the CDR3 with reference TRBV19 and TRBJ2-1 gives the whole variable domain DGGITQSPKYLFRKEGQNVTLSCEQNLNHDAMYWYRQDPGQGLRLIYYSQIVNDFQKGDIAEGYSVSREKKESFPLTVTSAQKNPTAFYLCASNQAGGPLSYNEQFFGPGTRLTVL.

The chain couples TRBV28 to TRBJ2-5; D is possibly TRBD1 (6 bases). Deletions cut 8 bases from V and 7 bases from J, with 26 bases between. Germline CDR1 is MDHEN and CDR2 is SYDVKM. This CDR3 contains 16 residues. DNA for the CDR3: TGTGCCAGCTGTAGTGGGACACAGGGCCTTATAGGGACCCAGTACTTC. As protein: CASCSGTQGLIGTQYF.

This chain links TRBV9 with TRBJ2-1; 16 bases map to TRBD2. Trimming took 4 bases from V and 5 from J; bases not matched to a gene: 6. CDR3 length: 17 amino acids. CDR1 and CDR2 (germline): SGDLS, YYNGEE. The CDR3 nucleotides read TGTGCCAGCAGCCAGGGACTAGCGGGAGGGCCGGACAATGAGCAGTTCTTC. It specifies CASSQGLAGGPDNEQFF. Full variable domain (rest looked up from reference TRBV9 and TRBJ2-1): DSGVTQTPKHLITATGQRVTLRCSPRSGDLSVYWYQQSLDQGLQFLIQYYNGEERAKGNILERFSAQQFPDLHSELNLSSLELGDSALYFCASSQGLAGGPDNEQFFGPGTRLTVL.

Written as DNA, the CDR3 is TGCGCCAGCAGACTCGCCGACAGGGATGGCTACGAGCAGTACTTC. It yields the protein CASRLADRDGYEQYF. The chain employs TRBV4-1 and TRBJ2-7; TRBD1 aligns across 7 bases. Trimming at V came to 6 bases and at J to 3 bases, leaving 11 bases not matched to a gene. There are 15 residues in the CDR3. The germline CDR1 and CDR2 sequences are MGHRA and YSYEKL.

The rearrangement uses TRBV6-5 and TRBJ1-2; 11 positions match TRBD1. The CDR3 loop spans 15 amino acids. Per the germline V gene, CDR1 is MNHEY and CDR2 is SVGAGI. V gave up 6 bases and J gave up 8 bases; unmatched junction bases: 11. The CDR3 region has the DNA TGTGCCAGCAGGTCCCCCGGGACAGGGGGAGGAGGCTACACCTTC. Protein sequence: CASRSPGTGGGGYTF.

The V call is TRBV28, the J call TRBJ2-7; TRBD1 is a possible D gene (6 bases). Germline V gives CDR1 MDHEN, CDR2 SYDVKM. V was trimmed by 7 bases and J by 3 bases, leaving 16 bases between them. The CDR3 is made up of 14 amino acids. The CDR3 loop reads CASTNSGTLYEQYF. CDR3 sequence (DNA): TGTGCCAGCACCAATTCCGGGACACTCTACGAGCAGTACTTC.

The V and J genes are TRBV10-2 and TRBJ2-5; 13 nucleotides match TRBD2. Germline V gives CDR1 WSHSY, CDR2 SAAADI. The CDR3 contains 14 residues. V was clipped by 8 bases and J by 5 bases; unmatched bases: 5. The CDR3 nucleotides are TGCGCCAGCCAACTAGCGGGGGGGCGGGAGACCCAGTACTTC. This encodes CASQLAGGRETQYF.